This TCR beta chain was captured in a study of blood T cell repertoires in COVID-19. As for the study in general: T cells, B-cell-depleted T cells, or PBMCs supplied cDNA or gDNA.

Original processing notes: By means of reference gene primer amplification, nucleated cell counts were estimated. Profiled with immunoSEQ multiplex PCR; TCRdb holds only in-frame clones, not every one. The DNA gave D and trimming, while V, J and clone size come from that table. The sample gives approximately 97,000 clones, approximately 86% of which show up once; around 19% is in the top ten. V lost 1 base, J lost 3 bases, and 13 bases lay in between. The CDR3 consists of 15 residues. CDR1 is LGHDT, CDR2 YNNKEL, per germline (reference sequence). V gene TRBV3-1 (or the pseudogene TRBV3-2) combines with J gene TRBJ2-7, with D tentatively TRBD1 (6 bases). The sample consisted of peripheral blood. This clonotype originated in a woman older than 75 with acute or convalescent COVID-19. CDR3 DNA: TGTGCCAGCAGCCAAGGTCGTCAGGGGATCTACGAGCAGTACTTC. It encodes CASSQGRQGIYEQYF.